These 17 T cell receptor beta chains were all obtained from the same sample, sequenced in a study of cytomegalovirus exposure and HLA in healthy donors. TCRdb keeps only in-frame clones here, not all; method: immunoSEQ multiplex PCR. The sample yields approximately 88,000 clones, roughly 96% seen once. The sequenced sample consisted of PBMCs. The receptor set was obtained from a woman younger than 35 in good health and CMV-seronegative.

The chain recombines TRBV14 with TRBJ1-2; D perhaps matches TRBD1 (5 bases). V was pared by 4 bases and J by 4 bases, with 10 bases between. Germline lookup yields CDR1 SGHDN and CDR2 FVKESK. The CDR3 is made up of 13 amino acids. CDR3 sequence (DNA): TGTGCCAGCAGCCCGCGAACAGGCTATGGCTACACCTTC. Its protein is CASSPRTGYGYTF.

The chain combines TRBV6-1 with TRBJ2-1, with 10 bases identical to TRBD2. Looked up from germline, CDR1 is MNHNS and CDR2 is SASEGT. V shed 1 base, J shed 5 bases, and the junction held 5 bases outside the gene matches. The CDR3 is 16 residues long. The CDR3 spells CASSEVLAGRDNEQFF. The CDR3 bases are TGTGCCAGCAGTGAAGTACTAGCGGGACGTGACAATGAGCAGTTCTTC.

This clone was detected only once. The chain employs TRBV10-1 and TRBJ2-1, with D possibly being TRBD2 (5 bases). V was trimmed by 2 bases and J by 9 bases, leaving 8 bases between them. The germline gives CDR1 WNHNN, CDR2 SYGVQD (reference sequence). The CDR3 has 12 amino acids. CDR3 bases: TGCGCCAGCAGTGAGGCTAGCTTTGAGCAGTTCTTC. Encoded protein: CASSEASFEQFF.

The chain couples TRBV5-1 to TRBJ2-2; D remains ambiguous. Germline CDR1 and CDR2: SGHRS and YFSETQ. There are 16 residues in the CDR3. Trimming stripped 2 bases from V and 2 bases from J, with 13 bases between. The CDR3 here is CASSLAALRNTGELFF. For the CDR3, the DNA is TGCGCCAGCAGCTTAGCAGCGTTACGAAACACCGGGGAGCTGTTTTTT. Using reference TRBV5-1 and TRBJ2-2 for the parts outside the CDR3, the full variable domain is KAGVTQTPRYLIKTRGQQVTLSCSPISGHRSVSWYQQTPGQGLQFLFEYFSETQRNKGNFPGRFSGRQFSNSRSEMNVSTLELGDSALYLCASSLAALRNTGELFFGEGSRLTVL.

The chain recombines TRBV6-6 with TRBJ2-5, with TRBD2 matching 9 bases. With V trimmed by 5 bases and J by 3 bases, 4 bases remained unmatched. Germline CDR1 is MNHNY and CDR2 is SVGAGI (reference sequence). The CDR3 is made up of 14 amino acids. The CDR3 is CASSKRLAEETQYF. The DNA of the CDR3 is TGTGCCAGCAGTAAGAGACTAGCGGAAGAGACCCAGTACTTC.

This chain's CDR3 is CASSATHYRDTQYF. DNA of the CDR3: TGTGCCAGCAGCGCCACCCACTATAGGGATACGCAGTATTTT. The genes are TRBV9 and TRBJ2-3; D ambiguous. The CDR3 runs to 14 residues. Trimming pared 3 bases from V and 6 bases from J, leaving 14 bases between. The germline CDR1 and CDR2 sequences are SGDLS and YYNGEE.

This clone turned up a few times. V and J are TRBV6-8 and TRBJ1-5; 8 bases fit TRBD1. The CDR3 spans 17 residues. Germline loops: CDR1 MNHGY, CDR2 SAAAGT. Trimming cost V 2 bases and J 2 bases; bases outside gene matches: 8. CDR3 DNA: TGTGCCAGCAGTTACAGTAACAGGGGGGACGGCAATCAGCCCCAGCATTTT. Translating it yields CASSYSNRGDGNQPQHF.

The chain uses TRBV6-1 and TRBJ1-2; D remains ambiguous. The length of the CDR3 is 12 residues. V was shortened by 5 bases and J by 6 bases, with 10 bases between the two germline ends. Germline V gene data show CDR1 as MNHNS and CDR2 as SASEGT. CDR3 sequence (DNA): TGTGCCAGCAGTCCTATATCGGATGGCTACACCTTC. Its translation is CASSPISDGYTF.

The gene calls are TRBV30 and TRBJ2-1; D gene uncertain. Germline-derived CDR1 and CDR2 are GTSNPN and SVGIG (reference sequence). Trimming stripped 4 bases from V and 10 bases from J, with 11 bases between. This CDR3 is built from 11 residues. DNA for the CDR3: TGTGCCTGGACCATCACCGGGGAGCAGTTCTTC. Translated: CAWTITGEQFF. The variable domain in full, completed from reference TRBV30 and TRBJ2-1, reads SQTIHQWPATLVQPVGSPLSLECTVEGTSNPNLYWYRQAAGRGLQLLFYSVGIGQISSEVPQNLSASRPQDRQFILSSKKLLLSDSGFYLCAWTITGEQFFGPGTRLTVL.

The rearrangement uses TRBV2 and TRBJ2-5; 11 bases fit TRBD1. The CDR3 has 14 residues. The V and J ends lost 8 bases and 2 bases, in that order; junction bases with no gene match: 4. Germline V gene data show CDR1 as SNHLY and CDR2 as FYNNEI. Here the CDR3 reads CASPGTGGQETQYF. The CDR3 DNA sequence: TGTGCCAGCCCCGGGACAGGGGGTCAAGAGACCCAGTACTTC. The full variable domain, with the rest looked up from reference TRBV2 and TRBJ2-5, is EPEVTQTPSHQVTQMGQEVILRCVPISNHLYFYWYRQILGQKVEFLVSFYNNEISEKSEIFDDQFSVERPDGSNFTLKIRSTKLEDSAMYFCASPGTGGQETQYFGPGTRLLVL.

This chain connects TRBV5-6 to TRBJ2-7; TRBD1 aligns across 9 bases. Germline V gene data show CDR1 as SGHDT and CDR2 as YYEEEE. The J segment lost 3 bases and the V segment lost 4 bases, leaving 5 bases of the junction unmatched. CDR3 length: 14 amino acids. CDR3 sequence: CASSIGTGNYEQYF. CDR3 nucleotide sequence: TGTGCCAGCAGCATCGGGACAGGGAACTACGAGCAGTACTTC.

The chain joins TRBV7-9 to TRBJ2-1, with TRBD2 matching 8 bases. V shed 4 bases and J 7 bases; nucleotides not matched to a gene: 9. Germline CDR1 is SEHNR and CDR2 is FQNEAQ (reference sequence). The CDR3 runs to 15 residues. The CDR3 protein is CASSSPGGRRNEQFF. The CDR3 DNA follows: TGTGCCAGCAGCTCCCCAGGCGGGAGGAGGAATGAGCAGTTCTTC.

This chain uses TRBV7-2 with TRBJ1-1; 10 bases are a match to TRBD1. Germline-derived CDR1 and CDR2 are SGHTA and FQGNSA. V gave up 5 bases and J gave up 5 bases; unmatched junction bases: 8. The CDR3 extends over 15 amino acids. Here the CDR3 DNA reads TGTGCCAGCAGCCCCCCCAGGGGACAGGGGACTGAAGCTTTCTTT. It yields the protein CASSPPRGQGTEAFF.

The chain links TRBV18 to TRBJ2-3; 8 nucleotides agree with TRBD1. CDR3 size: 13 residues. V was clipped by 6 bases and J by 1 base; unmatched bases: 0. Germline V gene sequence: CDR1 KGHSH, CDR2 LQKENI. The CDR3 bases are TGTGCCAGCTCGGGACAGGGCACAGATACGCAGTATTTT. Translated, it gives CASSGQGTDTQYF.

This chain links TRBV6-1 with TRBJ1-1; D ambiguous. CDR1 and CDR2 from the germline V gene are MNHNS and SASEGT. The V end was cut by 6 bases, the J end by 0 bases, with 11 bases between. There are 14 residues in the CDR3. The CDR3 coding sequence is TGTGCCAGCAGGGGTTTTAGCCTGAACACTGAAGCTTTCTTT. It yields the protein CASRGFSLNTEAFF.

This rearrangement joins TRBV6-5 to TRBJ1-2, with TRBD1 matching over 7 bases. Germline loops: CDR1 MNHEY, CDR2 SVGAGI. This CDR3 comprises 15 residues. V trimming: 10 bases; J trimming: 0 bases; junction bases outside the gene matches: 11. For the CDR3, the DNA is TGTGCCACCCAAACTTCGGGACAGCCTAACTATGGCTACACCTTC. This encodes CATQTSGQPNYGYTF.

The chain carries TRBV9 and TRBJ1-2; D may be TRBD1 (5 bases). Trimming shortened V by 0 bases and J by 6 bases, and 12 bases separated the two germline ends. CDR1 is SGDLS, CDR2 YYNGEE, per germline. The CDR3 has 14 residues. In DNA form, the CDR3 reads TGTGCCAGCAGCGTAGTTGGTCCGGGGGATGGCTACACCTTC. This translates into CASSVVGPGDGYTF.